The T cell receptor (beta chain) described here comes from a study of T cell responses to AZD1222 COVID-19 vaccine. General study points: Variant regions that are unmutated are reportedly the target of nearly half of spike-specific TCRs.

As to this clone: The target antigen is unknown.

The table came from immunoSEQ multiplex PCR; TCRdb's copy has only in-frame clones and leaves some out. The sample shows 180,000 or so clones, approximately 90% of them seen only once. CDR3 length: 16 amino acids. The V end was cut by 4 bases, the J end by 0 bases, with 16 bases between. Germline CDR1 reads SGHRS; CDR2 reads YFSETQ. V usage is TRBV5-1 and J usage is TRBJ1-1; D is possibly TRBD1 (5 bases). The specimen comprised peripheral blood, sampled 28 days after the second AZD1222 dose. This clonotype was sampled from an adult who received the AZD1222 COVID-19 vaccine. The CDR3: CASSLGQGGMNTEAFF. CDR3 sequence (DNA): TGCGCCAGCAGCCTTGGTCAGGGTGGGATGAACACTGAAGCTTTCTTT.